What follows are 31 T cell receptor beta chains derived from one specimen sequenced in a study of long-term antiretroviral therapy in people with HIV. Sequencing used immunoSEQ v3.0 at survey level. Some clones are missing from TCRdb's copy, which holds only in-frame ones; the method was immunoSEQ multiplex PCR. The sample has 20,000 to 25,000 clones; roughly 80% are singletons. This sample comprised unsorted PBMCs, obtained about 4 years after starting antiretroviral therapy. The origin of the receptors is a man between 18 and 29 years old with HIV.

The chain has TRBV28 and TRBJ2-7; D unresolved. V was cut by 5 bases and J by 2 bases, with 13 bases left in between. CDR3 size: 14 residues. Germline CDR1 and CDR2: MDHEN and SYDVKM. This chain's CDR3 is CASSANLGTYEQYF. The CDR3 coding sequence is TGTGCCAGCAGTGCGAATCTAGGGACCTACGAGCAGTACTTC.

Comment on this clone: Other DNA sequences in this sample translate to the same CDR3. This CDR3 is CASSFSSSYNEQFF. CDR3 coding DNA: TGTGCCAGCAGTTTTTCGAGCTCCTACAATGAGCAGTTCTTC. The rearrangement joins TRBV6-5 to TRBJ2-1; D not resolved. With 4 bases removed from V and 0 bases from J, the gap between germline ends came to 7 bases. Germline V gene sequence: CDR1 MNHEY, CDR2 SVGAGI. There are 14 residues in the CDR3.

This chain links TRBV6-5 with TRBJ2-3; 7 bases agree with TRBD2. Losses at the gene ends were 2 bases for V and 2 bases for J; bases not matched to a gene: 7. The CDR3 sequence is 16 residues long. Germline V CDR1 and CDR2: MNHEY, SVGAGI. The CDR3 is CASSYVPGGYTDTQYF. CDR3 in DNA: TGTGCCAGCAGTTACGTCCCGGGGGGATACACAGATACGCAGTATTTT.

This rearrangement joins TRBV11-1 to TRBJ2-1, with D possibly TRBD1 on 6 matching bases. V was pared by 6 bases and J by 10 bases, with 10 bases between. CDR1 is SGHAT, CDR2 FQDESV, per germline (reference sequence). This CDR3 contains 11 residues. CDR3 sequence (DNA): TGTGCCAGCAGGTCACAGGGCGAGCAGTTCTTC. It translates to CASRSQGEQFF.

The chain has TRBV18 and TRBJ2-7; TRBD1 aligns across 11 bases. The CDR3 has 16 residues. The germline V gene encodes CDR1 KGHSH and CDR2 LQKENI. Losses at the gene ends were 5 bases for V and 3 bases for J; bases not matched to a gene: 9. DNA of the CDR3: TGTGCCAGCTCAGCAGGGACCGGGACAGGGGGCTACGAGCAGTACGTC. It specifies CASSAGTGTGGYEQYV.

The DNA of the CDR3 is TGTGCCAGCAGCCCTTCCCCATGGGCGGCGAGCACAGATACGCAGTATTTT. It yields the protein CASSPSPWAASTDTQYF. The chain employs TRBV5-4 and TRBJ2-3; D not resolved. CDR1 and CDR2 (germline): SGHNT, YYREEE (reference sequence). V was cut by 4 bases and J by 0 bases, with 18 bases left in between. The CDR3 is 17 amino acids.

This chain links TRBV27 with TRBJ2-6; D may be TRBD1 (6 bases). Trimming removed 6 bases at V and 2 bases at J, with 11 bases between. Germline values: CDR1 MNHEY, CDR2 SMNVEV (reference sequence). The CDR3 covers 15 residues. The CDR3 sequence: CASSFWGPGANVLTF. As DNA, the CDR3 is TGTGCCAGCAGCTTCTGGGGGCCTGGGGCCAACGTCCTGACTTTC.

This rearrangement joins TRBV9 to TRBJ1-1; TRBD1 is a possible D gene (6 bases). CDR1 SGDLS and CDR2 YYNGEE come from the germline V gene. V lost 2 bases and J lost 4, with 18 bases in between. CDR3 length: 16 residues. The CDR3: CASSVGGGGGITEAFF. CDR3 DNA sequence: TGTGCCAGCAGCGTTGGCGGGGGGGGCGGAATCACTGAAGCTTTCTTT.

The chain has TRBV5-1 and TRBJ2-1; TRBD1 matches at 7 bases. The CDR3 loop spans 18 amino acids. Germline trimming cut 2 bases from V and 2 bases from J; bases unmatched to any gene: 13. CDR1 is SGHRS, CDR2 YFSETQ, per germline. CDR3 protein: CASSLKGAGTVAYNEQFF. In nucleotides, the CDR3 is TGCGCCAGCAGCTTAAAGGGGGCCGGGACAGTTGCCTACAATGAGCAGTTCTTC.

The gene calls are TRBV10-3 and TRBJ2-1, with D possibly being TRBD1 (6 bases). Trimming took 6 bases from V and 4 from J, leaving 13 bases between them. Germline V CDR1 and CDR2: ENHRY, SYGVKD. This CDR3 comprises 14 residues. CDR3 in amino acids: CAISTGQNYNEQFF. The CDR3 nucleotides read TGTGCCATCAGCACCGGACAGAATTACAATGAGCAGTTCTTC.

V usage is TRBV6-1 and J usage is TRBJ2-3; no clear D gene. This CDR3 is 15 amino acids long. V shed 4 bases and J shed 2 bases, with 13 bases lying between them. Germline values: CDR1 MNHNS, CDR2 SASEGT. CDR3 loop: CASSGGRILTDTQYF. CDR3 nucleotide sequence: TGTGCCAGCAGTGGAGGACGGATTCTCACAGATACGCAGTATTTT.

The rearrangement links TRBV5-1 to TRBJ1-1; D gene uncertain. Germline CDR1 reads SGHRS; CDR2 reads YFSETQ. This CDR3 spans 13 amino acids. V was shortened by 0 bases and J by 12 bases, with 15 bases between the two germline ends. CDR3 amino acids: CASSLEGPMHTFF. The CDR3 DNA reads TGCGCCAGCAGCTTGGAGGGCCCCATGCACACTTTCTTT.

The rearrangement joins TRBV5-1 to TRBJ2-5; D may be TRBD1 or TRBD2 (5 bases each). The CDR3 totals 15 residues. Per the germline V gene, CDR1 is SGHRS and CDR2 is YFSETQ. Deletions cut 2 bases from V and 1 base from J, with 12 bases between. CDR3 sequence reads: CASSLFGDRQETQYF. CDR3 nucleotides: TGCGCCAGCAGCTTATTTGGGGACCGCCAAGAGACCCAGTACTTC.

This clone has just a few counts. The chain carries TRBV19 and TRBJ1-1; D is possibly TRBD1 (6 bases). The V end was cut by 6 bases, the J end by 1 base, with 12 bases between. The germline V gene encodes CDR1 LNHDA and CDR2 SQIVND (reference sequence). This CDR3 comprises 14 residues. The CDR3 protein is CASRLRGANTEAFF. DNA of the CDR3: TGTGCCAGTAGGCTCCGGGGGGCGAACACTGAAGCTTTCTTT.

V is TRBV10-3 and J is TRBJ1-1; 8 nucleotides line up with TRBD1. V lost 11 bases, J lost 1 base, and 9 bases stayed unmatched. Germline loops: CDR1 ENHRY, CDR2 SYGVKD. There are 14 residues in the CDR3. The CDR3 nucleotides read TGTGCCGGAAGCTCAGGACAGGGGAACACTGAAGCTTTCTTT. This gives the protein CAGSSGQGNTEAFF.

This chain connects TRBV6-1 to TRBJ2-3, with 7 nucleotides matching TRBD1. CDR1 is MNHNS, CDR2 SASEGT, per germline. The CDR3 length is 14 residues. After removal of 9 bases from V and 0 bases from J, the junction contained 6 bases not matched to a gene. CDR3: CASKQGTSTDTQYF. DNA for the CDR3: TGTGCCAGTAAACAGGGGACGAGCACAGATACGCAGTATTTT.

The chain links TRBV5-1 to TRBJ1-2, with TRBD1 matching over 9 bases. The V gene's germline CDR1 is SGHRS and CDR2 YFSETQ. The CDR3 is 14 amino acids. After removal of 4 bases from V and 7 bases from J, the junction contained 8 bases not matched to a gene. The CDR3 loop reads CASSDDTGGRGYTF. In DNA, the CDR3 is TGCGCCAGCAGCGACGATACAGGGGGCCGTGGCTACACCTTC.

This clone turned up a few times. J is TRBJ2-2 and V is TRBV5-4, with 7 bases fitting TRBD2. The germline V gene has CDR1 SGHNT and CDR2 YYREEE (reference sequence). After removal of 2 bases from V and 4 bases from J, the junction contained 11 bases not matched to a gene. This CDR3 spans 17 amino acids. In nucleotides, the CDR3 is TGTGCCAGCAGCTTAATCCCCAGCGGGGCCATCACCGGGGAGCTGTTTTTT. This translates into CASSLIPSGAITGELFF.

The chain carries TRBV5-6 and TRBJ1-2, with no clear D. V lost 0 bases and J 4 bases, leaving 19 bases between the germline ends. This CDR3 region has 17 residues. The germline V gene encodes CDR1 SGHDT and CDR2 YYEEEE. The CDR3 region is CASSLGGRVGLLYGYTF. Written as DNA, the CDR3 is TGTGCCAGCAGCTTGGGTGGAAGAGTTGGGCTACTCTATGGCTACACCTTC. Combining the CDR3 with reference TRBV5-6 and TRBJ1-2 gives the whole variable domain DAGVTQSPTHLIKTRGQQVTLRCSPKSGHDTVSWYQQALGQGPQFIFQYYEEEERQRGNFPDRFSGHQFPNYSSELNVNALLLGDSALYLCASSLGGRVGLLYGYTFGSGTRLTVV.

This sequence joins TRBV7-3 and TRBJ1-1; D remains ambiguous. CDR1 and CDR2 (germline): SGHTA, FQGTGA. The CDR3 is made up of 13 amino acids. Trimming cost V 1 base and J 5 bases, with 8 bases left between them. In DNA, the CDR3 is TGTGCCAGCAGCTTAAGCTCCAGTACTGAAGCTTTCTTT. It is translated as CASSLSSSTEAFF.

The V gene is TRBV4-1, the J gene TRBJ2-2; 7 bases agree with TRBD1. CDR1 and CDR2 from the germline V gene are MGHRA and YSYEKL. The V and J ends lost 5 bases and 5 bases, in that order; junction bases with no gene match: 14. This CDR3 has 17 amino acids. This CDR3 is CASSTPAKDRRTGELFF. In DNA form, the CDR3 reads TGCGCCAGCAGCACACCAGCCAAGGACAGGAGGACCGGGGAGCTGTTTTTT.

The genes are TRBV29-1 and TRBJ1-2; the match to TRBD1 covers 8 bases. The germline CDR1 and CDR2 sequences are SQVTM and ANQGSEA. V lost 6 bases and J lost 5; bases outside the gene matches: 5. This CDR3 has 12 residues. The CDR3 here is CSVTGGGYGYTF. DNA of the CDR3: TGCAGCGTCACAGGGGGGGGATATGGCTACACCTTC.

The gene calls are TRBV10-2 and TRBJ1-2, with no clear D. The CDR3 consists of 13 residues. V was cut by 0 bases and J by 6 bases, with 8 bases left in between. Looked up from germline, CDR1 is WSHSY and CDR2 is SAAADI. The CDR3 region has the DNA TGCGCCAGCAGTGAGTCGCCATTTCATGGCTACACCTTC. Its protein is CASSESPFHGYTF.

V is TRBV30 and J is TRBJ2-6, with D perhaps matching TRBD2 (5 bases). CDR3 length equals 14 residues. Trimming left V 2 bases short and J 4 bases short, with 9 bases between. From germline, CDR1 is GTSNPN and CDR2 SVGIG (reference sequence). CDR3 coding DNA: TGTGCCTGGAGTCTTTGGAGGGGGGCCAACGTCCTGACTTTC. Protein sequence: CAWSLWRGANVLTF.

The rearrangement uses TRBV18 and TRBJ2-3; 7 bases agree with TRBD1. Germline values: CDR1 KGHSH, CDR2 LQKENI. The CDR3 spans 16 residues. Unmatched junction bases numbered 17, after V lost 4 bases and J lost 10 bases. CDR3 nucleotides: TGTGCCAGCTCACGGACTCCAGGGGTAGAGGGACAGCCGCAGTATTTT. Translated, it gives CASSRTPGVEGQPQYF.

V is TRBV28 and J is TRBJ1-6; 9 bases agree with TRBD1. Germline CDR1 and CDR2: MDHEN and SYDVKM. J lost 8 bases, V lost 7 bases, and 9 bases had no gene match. The CDR3 extends over 15 amino acids. CDR3 sequence reads: CASTPWDRDHSPLHF. The CDR3 region has the DNA TGTGCCAGCACCCCTTGGGACAGGGATCATTCACCCCTCCACTTT.

The V call is TRBV5-1, the J call TRBJ1-6; D is unresolved. The germline V gene encodes CDR1 SGHRS and CDR2 YFSETQ. There are 15 residues in the CDR3. V shed 0 bases and J shed 7 bases, with 11 bases lying between them. The CDR3 region is CASSLEGRPNSPLHF. DNA of the CDR3: TGCGCCAGCAGCTTGGAGGGCAGGCCCAATTCACCCCTCCACTTT.

Here the CDR3 reads CASRGGATNEKLFF. The CDR3 bases are TGTGCCAGCAGGGGGGGTGCAACTAATGAAAAACTGTTTTTT. The J gene is TRBJ1-4, the V gene TRBV5-8; perhaps TRBD1 as D (5 bases). V dropped 5 bases and J dropped 0 bases, with 8 bases sitting between them. The CDR3 totals 14 residues. The V gene's germline CDR1 is SGHTS and CDR2 YDEGEE.

The chain links TRBV6-1 to TRBJ1-5; 8 nucleotides match TRBD1. Germline assignment: CDR1 MNHNS and CDR2 SASEGT. J lost 5 bases, V lost 2 bases, and 14 bases had no gene match. There are 18 residues in the CDR3. CDR3 amino acids: CASSEPGPPGQGDQPQHF. CDR3 DNA sequence: TGTGCCAGCAGTGAACCCGGCCCTCCTGGACAGGGCGATCAGCCCCAGCATTTT.

The J gene is TRBJ2-7, the V gene TRBV5-1; TRBD2 might be the D (7 bases). The CDR3 consists of 17 residues. CDR1 and CDR2 (germline): SGHRS, YFSETQ. The ends were cut back, 2 bases at V and 6 bases at J, with 24 bases in the middle. DNA for the CDR3: TGCGCCAGCAGCTTTGAAGGTAGCAATCAGGGGACTACCGAGCAGTACTTC. Protein: CASSFEGSNQGTTEQYF.

This clone has more than one count but fewer than ten. The chain is built from TRBV10-1 and TRBJ2-7, with 7 bases that match TRBD1. Unmatched junction bases numbered 8, after V lost 4 bases and J lost 5 bases. The CDR3 is 14 residues long. Per the germline V gene, CDR1 is WNHNN and CDR2 is SYGVQD (reference sequence). CDR3 coding DNA: TGCGCCAGCAGTGCTGGGACAGAAGTCGACGAGCAGTACTTC. Translated: CASSAGTEVDEQYF.